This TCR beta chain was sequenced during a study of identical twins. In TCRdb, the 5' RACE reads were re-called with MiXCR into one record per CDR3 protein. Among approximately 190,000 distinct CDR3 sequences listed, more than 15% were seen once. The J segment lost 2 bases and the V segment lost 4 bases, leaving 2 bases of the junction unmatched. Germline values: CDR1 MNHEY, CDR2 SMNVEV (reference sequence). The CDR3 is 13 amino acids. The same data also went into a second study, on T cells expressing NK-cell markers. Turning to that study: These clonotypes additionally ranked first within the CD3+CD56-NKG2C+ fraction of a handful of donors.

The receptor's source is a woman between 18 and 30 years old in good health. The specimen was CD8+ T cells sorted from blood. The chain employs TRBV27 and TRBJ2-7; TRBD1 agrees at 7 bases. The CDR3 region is CASSYRGTYEQYF. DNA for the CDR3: TGTGCCAGCAGTTACAGGGGCACCTACGAGCAGTACTTC.